Below, 12 T cell receptor beta chains from the same sample are listed, as sequenced in a study of cytomegalovirus exposure and HLA in healthy donors. Clones were read by immunoSEQ multiplex PCR, and TCRdb kept only the in-frame ones, dropping some. Altogether about 140,000 clones are present, around 93% being singletons, with the ten largest covering roughly 1.9%. The material sequenced was PBMCs. The receptor set was obtained from a man between 18 and 29 years old in good health and CMV-seropositive.

The chain recombines TRBV6-1 with TRBJ2-3; 9 bases fit TRBD1. With 7 bases clipped from V and 2 bases from J, the junction kept 4 bases outside the gene matches. Germline-derived CDR1 and CDR2 are MNHNS and SASEGT. This CDR3 region has 14 residues. CDR3 sequence: CASTGTGITDTQYF. The CDR3 DNA sequence: TGTGCCAGCACAGGGACAGGGATCACAGATACGCAGTATTTT.

The chain employs TRBV6-6 and TRBJ1-4; D is undetermined. The CDR3 is 14 amino acids. Trimming took 5 bases from V and 2 from J, leaving 9 bases between them. CDR1 MNHNY and CDR2 SVGAGI come from the germline V gene (reference sequence). CDR3 nucleotide sequence: TGTGCCAGCAGTCGAGGGATCACTAATGAAAAACTGTTTTTT. Translated: CASSRGITNEKLFF.

The CDR3 bases are TGCGCCAGCAGCCATTCTTCCGGGACCTACGAGCAGTACTTC. Its translation is CASSHSSGTYEQYF. The J gene is TRBJ2-7, the V gene TRBV4-1, with D possibly being TRBD2 (5 bases). The CDR3 sequence is 14 residues long. V lost 3 bases and J lost 2, with 11 bases in between. Germline assignment: CDR1 MGHRA and CDR2 YSYEKL.

The rearrangement links TRBV2 to TRBJ1-5, with D unclear. The V end was cut by 6 bases, the J end by 2 bases, with 14 bases between. CDR1 and CDR2 from the germline V gene are SNHLY and FYNNEI. This CDR3 is 15 amino acids long. CDR3 nucleotide sequence: TGTGCCAGCAGGTATAATGACATGGGCAATCAGCCCCAGCATTTT. The encoded protein is CASRYNDMGNQPQHF. Filled out from reference TRBV2 and TRBJ1-5, the complete variable domain reads EPEVTQTPSHQVTQMGQEVILRCVPISNHLYFYWYRQILGQKVEFLVSFYNNEISEKSEIFDDQFSVERPDGSNFTLKIRSTKLEDSAMYFCASRYNDMGNQPQHFGDGTRLSIL.

The genes are TRBV28 and TRBJ2-2; 11 bases are a match to TRBD2. Germline V CDR1 and CDR2: MDHEN, SYDVKM. This CDR3 is built from 18 residues. The V segment lost 4 bases and the J segment 7 bases; nucleotides outside the gene matches: 14. The CDR3 spells CASSSPGTSGARGGELFF. The CDR3 nucleotides read TGTGCCAGCAGTTCCCCCGGGACTAGCGGTGCCAGGGGCGGGGAGCTGTTTTTT.

V gene TRBV5-6 combines with J gene TRBJ1-1; D not certain. Germline V gene sequence: CDR1 SGHDT, CDR2 YYEEEE. The CDR3 loop spans 15 amino acids. Trimming shortened V by 0 bases and J by 0 bases, and 9 bases separated the two germline ends. Here the CDR3 DNA reads TGTGCCAGCAGCTTGGCAGGTGACATGAACACTGAAGCTTTCTTT. Translation: CASSLAGDMNTEAFF. Full variable domain (missing parts from reference TRBV5-6 and TRBJ1-1): DAGVTQSPTHLIKTRGQQVTLRCSPKSGHDTVSWYQQALGQGPQFIFQYYEEEERQRGNFPDRFSGHQFPNYSSELNVNALLLGDSALYLCASSLAGDMNTEAFFGQGTRLTVV.

The J gene is TRBJ1-5, the V gene TRBV28; unclear D gene. V was cut by 6 bases and J by 4 bases, with 10 bases left in between. The CDR3 is 13 amino acids. CDR1 MDHEN and CDR2 SYDVKM come from the germline V gene. In nucleotides, the CDR3 is TGTGCCAGCAGAAGAGGGATGAATCAGCCCCAGCATTTT. This gives the protein CASRRGMNQPQHF.

The chain carries TRBV27 and TRBJ2-1, with 8 bases matching TRBD2. V dropped 5 bases and J dropped 9; count of bases not matched to a gene: 9. This CDR3 is 14 amino acids long. Germline V gives CDR1 MNHEY, CDR2 SMNVEV (reference sequence). The CDR3 DNA reads as TGTGCCAGCAGTCCCATAGCGGGATTCGGTGAGCAGTTCTTC. Translation: CASSPIAGFGEQFF.

V is TRBV9 and J is TRBJ2-7, with 11 bases fitting TRBD1. This CDR3 has 14 amino acids. Per the germline V gene, CDR1 is SGDLS and CDR2 is YYNGEE. After removal of 3 bases from V and 6 bases from J, the junction contained 5 bases not matched to a gene. This CDR3 reads CASSGLGTGGEQYF. CDR3 DNA sequence: TGTGCCAGCAGCGGTCTCGGGACAGGGGGCGAGCAGTACTTC.

J is TRBJ2-5 and V is TRBV6-6; no definite D call. The CDR3 contains 13 residues. Trimming shortened V by 5 bases and J by 4 bases, and 11 bases separated the two germline ends. Germline values: CDR1 MNHNY, CDR2 SVGAGI (reference sequence). Written as DNA, the CDR3 is TGTGCCAGCAGTCCTTCCAGAGGAGAGACCCAGTACTTC. Its translation is CASSPSRGETQYF.

The chain recombines TRBV27 with TRBJ2-2, with 13 bases fitting TRBD2. Germline V gives CDR1 MNHEY, CDR2 SMNVEV (reference sequence). The CDR3 totals 18 residues. Trimming at V came to 0 bases and at J to 1 base, leaving 2 bases not matched to a gene. CDR3 amino acids: CASSLSGLAGENTGELFF. DNA of the CDR3: TGTGCCAGCAGTTTATCTGGACTAGCGGGAGAGAACACCGGGGAGCTGTTTTTT.

The genes are TRBV28 and TRBJ2-3; 8 nucleotides match TRBD2. CDR3 length: 14 amino acids. From germline, CDR1 is MDHEN and CDR2 SYDVKM. J was trimmed by 4 bases and V by 7 bases; bases with no gene match: 7. Here the CDR3 DNA reads TGTGCCAGCACCGTTAGCGGGAAGGCAGATACGCAGTATTTT. This gives the protein CASTVSGKADTQYF.